One sample yielded the 19 T cell receptor beta chains listed below, sequenced in a study of cytomegalovirus exposure and HLA in healthy donors. PCR primers comprised 60 Vbeta and 13 Jbeta primers. The protocol was immunoSEQ multiplex PCR, while the TCRdb copy is restricted to in-frame clones and leaves out a portion. This table holds fewer than 200,000 clones, approximately 75% found once. The sequencing input was PBMCs. Receptors originate from a girl aged 5 to 17 in good health and CMV-seronegative.

V and J are TRBV7-3 and TRBJ2-2; D not certain. In germline, CDR1 is SGHTA, CDR2 FQGTGA. V shed 8 bases and J shed 7 bases, with 11 bases lying between them. The CDR3 is made up of 12 amino acids. The CDR3 loop reads CASSVFSGELFF. DNA of the CDR3: TGTGCCAGCTCCGTATTCAGCGGGGAGCTGTTTTTT.

The chain has TRBV2 and TRBJ1-1, with TRBD1 identical over 8 bases. The CDR3 is made up of 15 amino acids. Germline V gene data show CDR1 as SNHLY and CDR2 as FYNNEI. V was clipped by 7 bases and J by 4 bases; unmatched bases: 11. The CDR3 spells CASTRQGTEGTEAFF. In DNA form, the CDR3 reads TGTGCCAGCACAAGACAGGGGACGGAAGGCACTGAAGCTTTCTTT. The entire variable domain, with the rest obtained from reference TRBV2 and TRBJ1-1, is as follows: EPEVTQTPSHQVTQMGQEVILRCVPISNHLYFYWYRQILGQKVEFLVSFYNNEISEKSEIFDDQFSVERPDGSNFTLKIRSTKLEDSAMYFCASTRQGTEGTEAFFGQGTRLTVV.

This clone was observed a few times. V is TRBV14 and J is TRBJ2-7; D is perhaps TRBD2 (6 bases). The CDR3 runs to 14 residues. The V and J ends lost 4 bases and 4 bases respectively, with 14 bases between them. Per germline, CDR1 SGHDN and CDR2 FVKESK. CDR3 loop: CASSRQGGGYEQYF. CDR3 sequence (DNA): TGTGCCAGCAGCCGCCAGGGAGGAGGATACGAGCAGTACTTC.

CDR3 loop: CASTGGLDYEQYF. CDR3 coding DNA: TGTGCCAGCACTGGGGGCCTTGACTACGAGCAGTACTTC. The gene calls are TRBV2 and TRBJ2-7; D may be TRBD1 (6 bases). The germline V and J ends were trimmed by 7 bases and 3 bases, with 13 bases remaining between them. CDR1 is SNHLY and CDR2 is FYNNEI in the germline V gene. The CDR3 loop spans 13 amino acids.

The rearrangement links TRBV9 to TRBJ2-7; 12 bases match TRBD1. Looked up from germline, CDR1 is SGDLS and CDR2 is YYNGEE. The CDR3 is 15 residues long. Losses at the gene ends were 4 bases for V and 6 bases for J; bases not matched to a gene: 8. For the CDR3, the DNA is TGTGCCAGCAGCTTAACGGGACAGGGGGCTCTCGAGCAGTACTTC. It translates to CASSLTGQGALEQYF.

The CDR3 DNA reads as TGTGCCAGAAGCTACAGGCAGGGGAACACTGAAGCTTTCTTT. Protein sequence: CARSYRQGNTEAFF. This sequence joins TRBV5-3 and TRBJ1-1; perhaps TRBD1 as D (5 bases). TRBV5-3 is filed as an ORF, its function uncertain. This CDR3 has 14 residues. The V end lost 3 bases, the J end lost 1 base, and 10 bases lay between the germline ends.

The chain couples TRBV15 to TRBJ2-2; TRBD1 agrees at 7 bases. J lost 4 bases, V lost 0 bases, and 2 bases had no gene match. Per the germline V gene, CDR1 is LNHNV and CDR2 is YYDKDF (reference sequence). The CDR3 totals 15 residues. The CDR3 bases are TGTGCCACCAGCAGAGAGTACAGGGGCACCGGGGAGCTGTTTTTT. Protein product: CATSREYRGTGELFF.

The chain is built from TRBV10-1 and TRBJ2-5; possibly TRBD1 for D (6 bases). CDR3 size: 13 residues. V was shortened by 5 bases and J by 3 bases, with 10 bases between the two germline ends. In germline, CDR1 is WNHNN, CDR2 SYGVQD (reference sequence). The CDR3: CASSIGQKETQYF. DNA of the CDR3: TGCGCCAGCAGTATAGGACAGAAAGAGACCCAGTACTTC.

This rearrangement joins TRBV18 to TRBJ1-5; TRBD1 aligns across 11 bases. The CDR3 sequence is 15 residues long. The germline V gene encodes CDR1 KGHSH and CDR2 LQKENI. V lost 4 bases to trimming and J lost 4 bases; unmatched junction nucleotides: 3. CDR3 DNA sequence: TGTGCCAGCTCACGGGGACAGGGGGGTAATCAGCCCCAGCATTTT. As protein: CASSRGQGGNQPQHF.

The chain is built from TRBV6-1 and TRBJ1-2, with D possibly matching TRBD1 (5 bases). CDR1 is MNHNS, CDR2 SASEGT, per germline. CDR3 length equals 15 residues. V lost 3 bases and J lost 0, with 11 bases in between. The CDR3 coding sequence is TGTGCCAGCAGTGACGGCTACAGGACTAACTATGGCTACACCTTC. This sequence encodes CASSDGYRTNYGYTF.

The gene calls are TRBV4-1 and TRBJ2-1, with TRBD2 identical over 7 bases. The CDR3 length is 16 residues. Looked up from germline, CDR1 is MGHRA and CDR2 is YSYEKL. Trimming took 1 base from V and 4 from J; bases not matched to a gene: 7. The CDR3: CASSQVSSGEYNEQFF. As DNA, the CDR3 is TGCGCCAGCAGCCAAGTGTCAAGCGGGGAGTACAATGAGCAGTTCTTC.

The chain recombines TRBV15 with TRBJ1-1; D possibly corresponds to TRBD1 (5 bases). V was pared by 8 bases and J by 1 base, with 11 bases between. CDR1 is LNHNV and CDR2 is YYDKDF in the germline V gene (reference sequence). This CDR3 has 13 amino acids. The CDR3 sequence: CATASGGNTEAFF. The CDR3 DNA is TGTGCCACCGCGTCCGGGGGGAACACTGAAGCTTTCTTT.

This clone was seen a single time. The V and J genes are TRBV5-6 and TRBJ1-2; D call uncertain. The CDR3 has 14 amino acids. The ends were cut back, 2 bases at V and 7 bases at J, with 15 bases in the middle. Per germline, CDR1 SGHDT and CDR2 YYEEEE. CDR3 nucleotides: TGTGCCAGCAGCTTTAGGGAGGTTGCAACTGGCTACACCTTC. Amino acids: CASSFREVATGYTF.

This clone was picked up a small number of times. The sample holds other DNA sequences that translate to the same CDR3. This chain uses TRBV5-1 with TRBJ1-4, with TRBD1 identical over 7 bases. V gave up 4 bases and J gave up 3 bases; unmatched junction bases: 3. Germline V CDR1 and CDR2: SGHRS, YFSETQ. This CDR3 is 14 amino acids long. CDR3: CASSLGQPNEKLFF. Written as DNA, the CDR3 is TGCGCCAGCAGCCTGGGACAGCCTAATGAAAAACTGTTTTTT.

The V call is TRBV6-6, the J call TRBJ1-3, with D perhaps matching TRBD1 (6 bases). The V end was cut by 7 bases, the J end by 2 bases, with 18 bases between. The CDR3 extends over 16 amino acids. Germline V gives CDR1 MNHNY, CDR2 SVGAGI (reference sequence). This CDR3 reads CASTSKPGVAGNTIYF. In DNA, the CDR3 is TGTGCCAGCACGTCAAAACCAGGGGTGGCTGGAAACACCATATATTTT.

The chain employs TRBV12-5 and TRBJ1-1; D uncertain. The CDR3 consists of 15 residues. The V and J ends lost 3 bases and 5 bases respectively, with 16 bases between them. CDR1 and CDR2 from the germline V gene are LGHNT and FRNRAP. The CDR3 region has the DNA TGTGCTAGTGGTTTCGGAGCCGCGATAAAGACTGAAGCTTTCTTT. It is translated as CASGFGAAIKTEAFF.

This chain connects TRBV7-3 to TRBJ2-3, with TRBD2 matching 8 bases. The germline V gene encodes CDR1 SGHTA and CDR2 FQGTGA. V shed 1 base, J shed 0 bases, and the junction held 15 bases outside the gene matches. The CDR3 contains 20 residues. The CDR3 protein is CASSLRILASGPRSTDTQYF. The CDR3, as DNA: TGTGCCAGCAGCTTAAGGATCTTGGCTAGCGGGCCCCGGAGCACAGATACGCAGTATTTT. The variable domain in full, completed from reference TRBV7-3 and TRBJ2-3, reads GAGVSQTPSNKVTEKGKYVELRCDPISGHTALYWYRQSLGQGPEFLIYFQGTGAADDSGLPNDRFFAVRPEGSVSTLKIQRTERGDSAVYLCASSLRILASGPRSTDTQYFGPGTRLTVL.

The chain links TRBV5-6 to TRBJ2-7; D not resolved. Deletions cut 3 bases from V and 2 bases from J, with 3 bases between. The CDR3 totals 11 residues. In germline, CDR1 is SGHDT, CDR2 YYEEEE. CDR3 sequence: CASSSTYEQYF. The CDR3 bases are TGTGCCAGCAGCTCCACCTACGAGCAGTACTTC.

The chain carries TRBV7-9 and TRBJ2-3; D uncertain. V lost 8 bases and J lost 0, with 12 bases in between. CDR1 and CDR2 (germline): SEHNR, FQNEAQ (reference sequence). This CDR3 contains 14 residues. The CDR3 here is CASALTGSTDTQYF. The CDR3 nucleotides read TGTGCCAGCGCCCTGACGGGTAGCACAGATACGCAGTATTTT.